Listed here are 10 T cell receptor beta chains from one sample, sequenced in a study of OX40 agonist ivuxolimab in advanced cancers. Libraries were made using the immunoSEQ multiplex PCR assay. In its TCRdb copy, this immuneACCESS table keeps in-frame sequences only and misses some clones. Where compared with another copy, unresolved V genes explain less than half of these, and the others have no known cause. In this sample the table shows roughly 67,000 clones, roughly 90% of which occur a single time. The top ten constitute less than 0.9% of the sample. The specimen comprised CD4+ or CD8+ T cells sorted from blood, sampled in a trial of the OX40 agonist ivuxolimab. The receptors come from an adult with an advanced solid tumor such as melanoma, head and neck, liver or kidney cancer.

CDR3 DNA: TGTGCCACCAGCAGCTCGTACCAAGAGACCCAGTACTTC. It yields the protein CATSSSYQETQYF. The chain recombines TRBV15 with TRBJ2-5, with D unclear. The CDR3 spans 13 residues. V lost 3 bases and J 0 bases, leaving 5 bases between the germline ends. Germline V CDR1 and CDR2: LNHNV, YYDKDF (reference sequence).

The gene calls are TRBV10-3 and TRBJ1-1; D is unresolved. CDR3 size: 13 residues. Trimming stripped 5 bases from V and 5 bases from J, with 12 bases between. Germline values: CDR1 ENHRY, CDR2 SYGVKD. The CDR3 here is CAISPASATEAFF. CDR3 DNA sequence: TGTGCCATCAGTCCGGCCAGTGCGACTGAAGCTTTCTTT.

V and J are TRBV6-6 and TRBJ1-2; the match to TRBD1 covers 9 bases. Losses at the gene ends were 6 bases for V and 5 bases for J; bases not matched to a gene: 7. The CDR3 contains 14 residues. Germline loops: CDR1 MNHNY, CDR2 SVGAGI (reference sequence). CDR3 sequence: CASRTGGIDYGYTF. In DNA, the CDR3 is TGTGCCAGCAGAACAGGGGGCATAGATTATGGCTACACCTTC.

This clone came up a few times. The CDR3 protein is CASSRRGSPETQYF. CDR3 DNA sequence: TGTGCCAGCAGCCGCAGGGGTTCACCAGAGACCCAGTACTTC. The rearrangement joins TRBV13 to TRBJ2-5, with D tentatively TRBD1 (6 bases). The CDR3 covers 14 residues. The V gene lost 5 bases and the J gene lost 4 bases, with 14 bases spanning the gap. Per the germline V gene, CDR1 is PRHDT and CDR2 is FYEKMQ (reference sequence). Full variable domain (outside the CDR3, taken from reference TRBV13 and TRBJ2-5): AAGVIQSPRHLIKEKRETATLKCYPIPRHDTVYWYQQGPGQDPQFLISFYEKMQSDKGSIPDRFSAQQFSDYHSELNMSSLELGDSALYFCASSRRGSPETQYFGPGTRLLVL.

V gene TRBV28 combines with J gene TRBJ2-3; D unclear. This CDR3 contains 12 residues. Germline values: CDR1 MDHEN, CDR2 SYDVKM. V was cut by 4 bases and J by 5 bases, with 7 bases left in between. DNA of the CDR3: TGTGCCAGCAGTTCCAATGGAGATACGCAGTATTTT. This translates into CASSSNGDTQYF.

The chain employs TRBV6-5 and TRBJ2-3; TRBD2 agrees at 8 bases. The CDR3 covers 14 residues. Trimming at V came to 5 bases and at J to 1 base, leaving 2 bases not matched to a gene. Germline CDR1 is MNHEY and CDR2 is SVGAGI. The CDR3 region has the DNA TGTGCCAGCAGTGAGACTAGCGGCACAGATACGCAGTATTTT. Protein: CASSETSGTDTQYF.

V and J are TRBV10-3 and TRBJ2-3, with D tentatively TRBD1 (6 bases). The CDR3 spans 14 residues. Trimming stripped 7 bases from V and 0 bases from J, with 11 bases between. From germline, CDR1 is ENHRY and CDR2 SYGVKD. The CDR3 spells CAITRGGSTDTQYF. In DNA, the CDR3 is TGTGCCATCACCAGGGGTGGAAGCACAGATACGCAGTATTTT.

This chain joins TRBV10-3 and TRBJ2-6; unclear D gene. The CDR3 has 14 amino acids. The V end lost 3 bases, the J end lost 1 base, and 4 bases lay between the germline ends. Germline values: CDR1 ENHRY, CDR2 SYGVKD. CDR3 protein: CAISDSSGANVLTF. The CDR3 DNA reads as TGTGCCATCAGTGATTCATCTGGGGCCAACGTCCTGACTTTC.

The chain uses TRBV14 and TRBJ1-4; possible D gene TRBD1, 5 bases. Germline V gives CDR1 SGHDN, CDR2 FVKESK. V lost 4 bases and J 8 bases, leaving 17 bases between the germline ends. The CDR3 spans 15 residues. The CDR3 DNA sequence: TGTGCCAGCAGCCCCTACCATGGACCAGGGGAAAAACTGTTTTTT. This gives the protein CASSPYHGPGEKLFF.

This rearrangement joins TRBV12-5 to TRBJ1-5; D is undetermined. Trimming took off 5 bases at V and 7 bases at J, with 9 bases between the two ends. This CDR3 has 12 amino acids. Germline V gene sequence: CDR1 LGHNT, CDR2 FRNRAP. This chain's CDR3 is CASGAGGQPQHF. In DNA form, the CDR3 reads TGTGCTAGTGGTGCGGGAGGGCAGCCCCAGCATTTT.